What follows describes a single T cell receptor (beta chain). Which antigen it targets is not known. No base quality values were provided; no much bigger clone lies one nucleotide off. TCRbeta CDR3 regions were immunosequenced from genomic DNA with the immunoSEQ Assay. Before high-throughput sequencing, genomic DNA was amplified using bias-controlled multiplex PCR. The source study handled its data this way. To quantify the absolute abundance of each unique TCRbeta CDR3 region, the sequences were collapsed and filtered. Clonality, defined as 1 minus Pielou's evenness, was calculated using productive rearrangements only. A previously published method was used to identify clones with significantly greater frequencies in on-treatment samples than in baseline samples. TCRdb mirrors the immuneACCESS table, restricted to in-frame sequences. Some clones are absent from its copies; in checked studies, under half trace to an unresolved V gene, and the reason for the others is unknown. The DNA gave D and trimming, while V, J and clone size come from that table. The sample table lists tens of thousands of clones, roughly 89% of them with a count of one. The top ten hold about 12% of the sample.

This sample stems from a study of sequential checkpoint blockade in melanoma (dated by TCRdb to between 2019 and 2020). With respect to the entire study: Patients were assigned by 1:1 randomization to either first-line nivolumab followed by ipilimumab (arm A) or ipilimumab followed by nivolumab (arm B). Both trial sequences were followed by maintenance nivolumab.

V ends up 4 bases short and J 7 bases short, with an unmatched junction base count of 15. Based on the germline V gene, the CDR1 and CDR2 sequences are SGHRS and YFSETQ. The CDR3 covers 17 residues, taking in both the cysteine and the phenylalanine. Left in the record is the CDR3 DNA by itself, 51 bases read in frame from the first base. Overall results and qualifications from the work: The model for predicting response that combines TCR metrics with mutation burden needs to be validated in larger, independent patient cohorts.

What the treatment or condition label conveys for this sample: randomized to nivolumab then ipilimumab (arm A) or the reverse (arm B). No trial patient had received prior DNA-damaging chemotherapy. Thawed PBMCs were sorted on a FACS Aria II flow cytometer to isolate live CD3+CD8+ cells negative for CD19 and CD56. Samples came from patients with melanoma in CheckMate 064, a randomized, open-label phase II trial of sequential checkpoint blockade. Leukapheresis was used to collect peripheral blood mononuclear cells, which were then purified with Ficoll-Paque and frozen in human serum with roughly 10% DMSO. Immediately after sorting, the purity of sorted blood CD3+CD8+ cells was verified to be >98%, after which DNA was extracted.

Sequenced material: CD8+ T cells sorted from blood (inferred from file names), taken from a patient given nivolumab and ipilimumab in sequence. The sequence is built from TRBV5-1 and TRBJ2-3; TRBD1 matches 10 bases in the middle. This TCR was recovered from a human donor with melanoma. The bases are TGCGCCAGCAGCCGCGCCCTGACAGGGGGCGTGAGGAATACGCAGTATTTT. This codes for CASSRALTGGVRNTQYF.